This entry is about one T cell receptor (beta chain). The CDR3 length is 11 residues. CDR1 is GTSNPN, CDR2 SVGIG, per germline (reference sequence). V was clipped by 1 base and J by 3 bases, with 4 bases between them. These data belong to a study of blood T cell repertoires in COVID-19. Background on the study: The cDNA or gDNA used as material had been derived from T cells, B-cell-depleted T cells, or PBMCs.

Per the original methods: The authors estimated nucleated cell counts from reference gene primer amplification. TCRdb's copy holds only in-frame clones and misses some; the assay was immunoSEQ multiplex PCR. The V and J calls and clone size are taken from that table; D and trimming were inferred from the DNA. The table records 88,000 or so clones, about 88% of them present only once. This clonotype was obtained from a man between 60 and 70 years old with acute or convalescent COVID-19. The genes are TRBV30 and TRBJ2-7; D gene uncertain. The sequenced sample was peripheral blood. The CDR3 loop reads CAWSGDYEQYF. The CDR3 region has the DNA TGTGCCTGGAGTGGAGACTACGAGCAGTACTTC.